This is a list of T cell receptor beta chains from one sample in a study of identical twins. One entry per CDR3 protein, called by TCRdb with MiXCR from the 5' RACE reads. The table lists around 960,000 distinct CDR3 sequences, 12% of them singletons. The data were also submitted as part of a second study, on yellow fever vaccine responses in identical twins.

Sample: PBMCs. The receptors shown here come from a woman aged 18 to 35 in good health. The CDR3 runs from the conserved cysteine through the conserved F or W. Each record gives: clone size, J gene, D gene, V gene, CDR3 DNA, CDR3 protein. D genes are given only for firm matches. Expanded clones get a size class; other rows say once, few or many, or leave the size out.

clone_size: .; j_call: TRBJ2-1; d_call: TRBD2; v_call: TRBV12-3/TRBV12-4; cdr3_nt: TGTGCCAGCAGAACTAGCGGGAGGTCCAATGAGCAGTTCTTC; cdr3_aa: CASRTSGRSNEQFF
clone_size: many; j_call: TRBJ2-1; d_call: TRBD2; v_call: TRBV12-3/TRBV12-4; cdr3_nt: TGTGCCAGCCGTATAGCGGGGGGGCGTAATGAGCAGTTCTTC; cdr3_aa: CASRIAGGRNEQFF
clone_size: .; j_call: TRBJ2-7; d_call: .; v_call: TRBV10-3; cdr3_nt: TGTGCCATCAGTGTGGCTGGGGGCTCCTACGAGCAGTACTTC; cdr3_aa: CAISVAGGSYEQYF
clone_size: .; j_call: TRBJ2-7; d_call: TRBD1; v_call: TRBV2; cdr3_nt: TGTGCCAGCAGGGACAGGACAGGGGTCGGCTCCTACGAGCAGTACTTC; cdr3_aa: CASRDRTGVGSYEQYF
clone_size: many; j_call: TRBJ1-4; d_call: .; v_call: TRBV12-3/TRBV12-4; cdr3_nt: TGTGCCAGCAGCACAAGAGGGAATGAAAAACTGTTTTTT; cdr3_aa: CASSTRGNEKLFF
clone_size: many; j_call: TRBJ2-5; d_call: TRBD2; v_call: TRBV29-1; cdr3_nt: TGCAGCGCCGGACTAGCGGGGATTAACCAAGAGACCCAGTACTTC; cdr3_aa: CSAGLAGINQETQYF
clone_size: .; j_call: TRBJ2-7; d_call: TRBD1; v_call: TRBV7-9; cdr3_nt: TGTGCCAGCAGCCACCATCCCGGGACAGAATCCTACGAGCAGTACTTC; cdr3_aa: CASSHHPGTESYEQYF
clone_size: few; j_call: TRBJ2-3; d_call: TRBD2; v_call: TRBV20-1; cdr3_nt: TGCAGTGCTATCCTAGCGGGCGTCGCTAGCACAGATACGCAGTATTTT; cdr3_aa: CSAILAGVASTDTQYF
clone_size: .; j_call: TRBJ2-2; d_call: .; v_call: TRBV6-1; cdr3_nt: TGTGCCAGCAGTGACCCTGGAGGGAGCGGGGAGCTGTTTTTT; cdr3_aa: CASSDPGGSGELFF
clone_size: few; j_call: TRBJ2-2; d_call: TRBD1; v_call: TRBV10-3; cdr3_nt: TGTGCCATCGGAGCCACAGGGGGCTCCGTCAGCGGGGAGCTGTTTTTT; cdr3_aa: CAIGATGGSVSGELFF
clone_size: .; j_call: TRBJ2-1; d_call: .; v_call: TRBV29-1; cdr3_nt: TGCAGCGGTTCGGCTAGCGATTACAATGAGCAGTTCTTC; cdr3_aa: CSGSASDYNEQFF
clone_size: many; j_call: TRBJ1-1; d_call: .; v_call: TRBV5-1; cdr3_nt: TGCGCCAGCAGCTTGGATCCAGGGAGGAACACTGAAGCTTTCTTT; cdr3_aa: CASSLDPGRNTEAFF
clone_size: .; j_call: TRBJ2-1; d_call: .; v_call: TRBV9; cdr3_nt: TGTGCCAGCAGCGTAGAGCTAGGAGGTAACAATGAGCAGTTCTTC; cdr3_aa: CASSVELGGNNEQFF
clone_size: many; j_call: TRBJ2-2; d_call: TRBD2; v_call: TRBV6-5; cdr3_nt: TGTGCCAGCAGTTACTCAACGCTAGCGGGGGGGCCCACCGGGGAGCTGTTTTTT; cdr3_aa: CASSYSTLAGGPTGELFF
clone_size: .; j_call: TRBJ2-6; d_call: TRBD1; v_call: TRBV2; cdr3_nt: TGTGCCATCAAGGGACAGGACCTCACCTCTGGGGCCAACGTCCTGACTTTC; cdr3_aa: CAIKGQDLTSGANVLTF
clone_size: .; j_call: TRBJ1-5; d_call: .; v_call: TRBV5-6; cdr3_nt: TGTGCCAGCAGCTTGAGAGGAAGATTTGGTCAGCCCCAGCATTTT; cdr3_aa: CASSLRGRFGQPQHF
clone_size: few; j_call: TRBJ2-1; d_call: TRBD2; v_call: TRBV28; cdr3_nt: TGTGCCAGCAGTTTATGGTCAGCGGGAGCGTTTAAGGAGCAGTTCTTC; cdr3_aa: CASSLWSAGAFKEQFF
clone_size: few; j_call: TRBJ1-6; d_call: .; v_call: TRBV27; cdr3_nt: TGTGCCAGCAGTTTTGTTCAAAAGGACCTTCGGAATTCACCCCTCCACTTT; cdr3_aa: CASSFVQKDLRNSPLHF
clone_size: few; j_call: TRBJ2-3; d_call: TRBD2; v_call: TRBV6-1; cdr3_nt: TGTGCCAGCAGCTTCGGACTAGGGGCATATACGCAGTATTTT; cdr3_aa: CASSFGLGAYTQYF
clone_size: few; j_call: TRBJ2-1; d_call: .; v_call: TRBV27; cdr3_nt: TGTGCCAGCAGTCCCACGGGGAGTAGATCCTACAATGAGCAGTTCTTC; cdr3_aa: CASSPTGSRSYNEQFF
clone_size: .; j_call: TRBJ2-7; d_call: .; v_call: TRBV12-3/TRBV12-4; cdr3_nt: TGTGCCAGCAGTTTAGCGCCGGGAAGGCACGAGCAGTACTTC; cdr3_aa: CASSLAPGRHEQYF
clone_size: .; j_call: TRBJ1-4; d_call: .; v_call: TRBV4-1; cdr3_nt: TGCGCCAGCAGCCAAAGGTCCGATCCGCTTGTAATCGAAAAACTGTTTTTT; cdr3_aa: CASSQRSDPLVIEKLFF
clone_size: many; j_call: TRBJ2-2; d_call: .; v_call: TRBV6-1; cdr3_nt: TGTGCCAGCAGTGAAAGTCTGGATGCCGGGGAGCTGTTTTTT; cdr3_aa: CASSESLDAGELFF
clone_size: few; j_call: TRBJ2-3; d_call: .; v_call: TRBV18; cdr3_nt: TGTGCCAGCCCCCTCGCGCCGACAGATACGCAGTATTTT; cdr3_aa: CASPLAPTDTQYF
clone_size: few; j_call: TRBJ1-1; d_call: .; v_call: TRBV20-1; cdr3_nt: TGCAGTGCTAGGGAACAGCTGAACACTGAAGCTTTCTTT; cdr3_aa: CSAREQLNTEAFF
clone_size: many; j_call: TRBJ1-1; d_call: TRBD1; v_call: TRBV29-1; cdr3_nt: TGCAGCGCTCGGACAGGGGGCACTGAAGCTTTCTTT; cdr3_aa: CSARTGGTEAFF